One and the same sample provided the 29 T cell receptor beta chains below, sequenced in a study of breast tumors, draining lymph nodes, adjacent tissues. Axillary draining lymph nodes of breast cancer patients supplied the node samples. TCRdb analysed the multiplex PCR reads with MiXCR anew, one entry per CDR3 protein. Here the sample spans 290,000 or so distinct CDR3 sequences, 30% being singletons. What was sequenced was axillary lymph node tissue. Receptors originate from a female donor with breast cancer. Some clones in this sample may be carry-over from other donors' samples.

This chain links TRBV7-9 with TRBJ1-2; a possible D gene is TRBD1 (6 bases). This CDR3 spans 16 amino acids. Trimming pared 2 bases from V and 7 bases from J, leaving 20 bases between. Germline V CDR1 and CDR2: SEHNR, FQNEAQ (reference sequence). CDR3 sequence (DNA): TGTGCCAGCAGCTTACTAGCAACAGGGTCCAGAGGTGGCTACACCTTC. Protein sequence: CASSLLATGSRGGYTF.

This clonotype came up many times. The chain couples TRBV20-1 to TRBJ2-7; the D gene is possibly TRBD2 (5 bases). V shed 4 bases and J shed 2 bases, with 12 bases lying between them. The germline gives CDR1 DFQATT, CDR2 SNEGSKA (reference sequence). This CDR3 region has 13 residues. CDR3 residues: CSAIASLTYEQYF. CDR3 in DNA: TGCAGTGCTATCGCTAGCCTTACCTACGAGCAGTACTTC.

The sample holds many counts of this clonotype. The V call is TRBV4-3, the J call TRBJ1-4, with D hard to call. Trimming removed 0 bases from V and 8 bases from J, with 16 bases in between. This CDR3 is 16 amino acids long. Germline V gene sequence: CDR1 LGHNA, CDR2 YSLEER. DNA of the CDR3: TGCGCCAGCAGCCAAGATCCGGGATGGACGGGGGAAAAACTGTTTTTT. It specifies CASSQDPGWTGEKLFF.

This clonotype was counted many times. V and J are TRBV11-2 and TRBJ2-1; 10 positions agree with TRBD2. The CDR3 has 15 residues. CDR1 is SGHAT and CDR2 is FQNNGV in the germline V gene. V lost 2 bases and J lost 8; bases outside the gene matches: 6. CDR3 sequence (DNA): TGTGCCAGCAGCTTAATGCTAGCGGGAGCCGATGAGCAGTTCTTC. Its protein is CASSLMLAGADEQFF.

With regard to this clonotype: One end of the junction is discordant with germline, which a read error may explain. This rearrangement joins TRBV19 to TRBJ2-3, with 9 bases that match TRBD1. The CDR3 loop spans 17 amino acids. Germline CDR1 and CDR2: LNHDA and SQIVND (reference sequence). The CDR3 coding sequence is TGTGCCAGTTCGATTGTGGGACAGGGAATGGGCACAGATACGCCGTATTTT. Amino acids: CASSIVGQGMGTDTPYF.

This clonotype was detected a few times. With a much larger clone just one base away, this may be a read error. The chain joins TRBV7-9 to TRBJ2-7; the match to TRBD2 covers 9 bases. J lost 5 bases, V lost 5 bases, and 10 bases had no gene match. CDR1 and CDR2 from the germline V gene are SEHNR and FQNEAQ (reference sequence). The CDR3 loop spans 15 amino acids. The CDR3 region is CASSPGTSRSHEQYF. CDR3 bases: TGTGCCAGCAGCCCAGGGACTAGCAGGAGTCACGAGCAGTACTTC.

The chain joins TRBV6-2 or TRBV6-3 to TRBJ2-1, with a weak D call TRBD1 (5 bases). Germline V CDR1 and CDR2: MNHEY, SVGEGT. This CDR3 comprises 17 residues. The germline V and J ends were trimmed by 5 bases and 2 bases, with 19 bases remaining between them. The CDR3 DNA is TGTGCCAGCAGTAGAAATACAGGCTCAAGCCCCTACAATGAGCAGTTCTTC. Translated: CASSRNTGSSPYNEQFF.

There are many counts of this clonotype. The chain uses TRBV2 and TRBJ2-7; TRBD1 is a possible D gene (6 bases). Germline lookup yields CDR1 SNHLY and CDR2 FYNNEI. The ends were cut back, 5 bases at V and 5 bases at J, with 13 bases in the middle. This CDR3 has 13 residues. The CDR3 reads CASSTTTGNEQYF. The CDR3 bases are TGTGCCAGCAGTACCACAACAGGGAACGAGCAGTACTTC.

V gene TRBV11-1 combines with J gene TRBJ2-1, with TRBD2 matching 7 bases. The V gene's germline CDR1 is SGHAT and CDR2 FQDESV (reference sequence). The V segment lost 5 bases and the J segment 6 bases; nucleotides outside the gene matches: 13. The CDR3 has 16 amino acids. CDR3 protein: CASSIEGASGTNEQFF. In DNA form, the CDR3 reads TGTGCCAGCAGCATAGAAGGGGCTAGCGGAACCAATGAGCAGTTCTTC. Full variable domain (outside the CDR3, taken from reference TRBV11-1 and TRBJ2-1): EAEVAQSPRYKITEKSQAVAFWCDPISGHATLYWYRQILGQGPELLVQFQDESVVDDSQLPKDRFSAERLKGVDSTLKIQPAELGDSAMYLCASSIEGASGTNEQFFGPGTRLTVL.

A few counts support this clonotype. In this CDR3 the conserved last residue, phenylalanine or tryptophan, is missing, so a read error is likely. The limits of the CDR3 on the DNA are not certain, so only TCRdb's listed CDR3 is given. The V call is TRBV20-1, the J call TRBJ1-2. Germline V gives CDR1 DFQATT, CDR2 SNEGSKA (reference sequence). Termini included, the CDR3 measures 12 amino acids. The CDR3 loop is CSASVRAGGYPL.

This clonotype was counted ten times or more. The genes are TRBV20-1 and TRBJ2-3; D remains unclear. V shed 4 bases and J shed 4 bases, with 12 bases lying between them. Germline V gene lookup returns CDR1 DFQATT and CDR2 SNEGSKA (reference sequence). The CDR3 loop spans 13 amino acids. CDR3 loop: CSATSPSSDTQYF. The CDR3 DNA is TGCAGTGCTACGTCCCCTAGTTCAGATACGCAGTATTTT.

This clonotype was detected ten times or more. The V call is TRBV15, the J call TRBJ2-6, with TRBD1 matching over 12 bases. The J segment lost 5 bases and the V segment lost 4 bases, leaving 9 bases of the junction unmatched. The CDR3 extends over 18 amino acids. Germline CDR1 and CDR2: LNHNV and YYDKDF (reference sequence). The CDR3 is CATSTSRDRGRRANVLTF. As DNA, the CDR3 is TGTGCCACCAGCACGTCCCGGGACAGGGGGCGGAGGGCCAACGTCCTGACTTTC.

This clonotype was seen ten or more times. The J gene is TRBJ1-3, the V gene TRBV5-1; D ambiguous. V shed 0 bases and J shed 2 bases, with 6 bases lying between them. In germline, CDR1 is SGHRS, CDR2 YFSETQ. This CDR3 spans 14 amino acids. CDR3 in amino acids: CASSLGSTGNTIYF. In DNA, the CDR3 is TGCGCCAGCAGCTTGGGGTCGACTGGAAACACCATATATTTT.

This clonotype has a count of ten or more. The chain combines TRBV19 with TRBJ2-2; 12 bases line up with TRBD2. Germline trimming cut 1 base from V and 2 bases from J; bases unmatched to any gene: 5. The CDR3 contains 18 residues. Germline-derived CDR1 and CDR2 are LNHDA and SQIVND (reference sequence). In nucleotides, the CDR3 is TGTGCCAGTAGTATAGCCCGACTAGCGGGAGTCAACACCGGGGAGCTGTTTTTT. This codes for CASSIARLAGVNTGELFF.

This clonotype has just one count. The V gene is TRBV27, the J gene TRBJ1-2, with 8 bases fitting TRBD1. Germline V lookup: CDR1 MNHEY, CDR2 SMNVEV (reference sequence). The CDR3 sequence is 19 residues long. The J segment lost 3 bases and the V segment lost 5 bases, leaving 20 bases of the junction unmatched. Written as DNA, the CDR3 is TGTGCCAGCAGTGGTTTTTTACTCCGGACAGGGAGGAGAGACTATGGCTACACCTTC. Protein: CASSGFLLRTGRRDYGYTF.

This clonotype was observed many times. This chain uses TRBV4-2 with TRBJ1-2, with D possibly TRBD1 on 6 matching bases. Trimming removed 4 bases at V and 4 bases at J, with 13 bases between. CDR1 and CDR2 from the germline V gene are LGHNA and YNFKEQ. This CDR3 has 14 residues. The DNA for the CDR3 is TGTGCCAGCAGCCCCGAACGGGGGGCCTATGGCTACACCTTC. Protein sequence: CASSPERGAYGYTF.

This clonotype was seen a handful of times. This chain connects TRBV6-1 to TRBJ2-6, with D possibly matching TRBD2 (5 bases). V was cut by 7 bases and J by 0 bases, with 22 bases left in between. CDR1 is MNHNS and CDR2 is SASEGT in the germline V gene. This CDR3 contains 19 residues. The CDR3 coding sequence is TGTGCCAGCACCTCTCCGAGGGCTCCCAAAAGCTCTGGGGCCAACGTCCTGACTTTC. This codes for CASTSPRAPKSSGANVLTF.

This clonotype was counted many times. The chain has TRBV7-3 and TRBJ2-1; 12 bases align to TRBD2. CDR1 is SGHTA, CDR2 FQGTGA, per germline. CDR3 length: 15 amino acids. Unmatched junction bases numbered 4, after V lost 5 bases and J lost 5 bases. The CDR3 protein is CASSRRLAGDNEQFF. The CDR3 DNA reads TGTGCCAGCAGCAGACGACTAGCGGGAGACAATGAGCAGTTCTTC.

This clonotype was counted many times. The DNA for the CDR3 is TGTGCCAGCAGCTGGACCCTAGCGGGAGGGGAGACCCAGTACTTC. Its protein is CASSWTLAGGETQYF. The rearrangement uses TRBV7-2 and TRBJ2-5, with 12 bases aligning to TRBD2. Germline loops: CDR1 SGHTA, CDR2 FQGNSA. Trimming took 4 bases from V and 5 from J; bases not matched to a gene: 5. This CDR3 contains 15 residues.

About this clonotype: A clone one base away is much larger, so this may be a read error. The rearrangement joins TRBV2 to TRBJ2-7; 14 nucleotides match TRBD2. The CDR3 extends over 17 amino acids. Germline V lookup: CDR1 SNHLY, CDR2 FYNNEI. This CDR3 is CASSDSPGLAGAYGQYF. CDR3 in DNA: TGTGCCAGCAGCGACTCCCCGGGACTAGCGGGAGCCTACGGGCAGTACTTC.

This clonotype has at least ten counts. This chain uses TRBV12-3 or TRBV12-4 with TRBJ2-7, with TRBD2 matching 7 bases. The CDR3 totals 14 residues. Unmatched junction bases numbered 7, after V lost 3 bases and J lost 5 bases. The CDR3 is CASSLVQGGNEQYF. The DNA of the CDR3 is TGTGCCAGCAGTTTGGTTCAGGGAGGGAACGAGCAGTACTTC.

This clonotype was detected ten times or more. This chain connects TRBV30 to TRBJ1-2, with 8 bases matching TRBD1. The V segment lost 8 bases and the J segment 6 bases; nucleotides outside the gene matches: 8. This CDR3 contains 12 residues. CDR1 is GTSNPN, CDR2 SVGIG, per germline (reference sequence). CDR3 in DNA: TGTGCCATCGACAGGGGTGAGAATGGCTACACCTTC. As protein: CAIDRGENGYTF.

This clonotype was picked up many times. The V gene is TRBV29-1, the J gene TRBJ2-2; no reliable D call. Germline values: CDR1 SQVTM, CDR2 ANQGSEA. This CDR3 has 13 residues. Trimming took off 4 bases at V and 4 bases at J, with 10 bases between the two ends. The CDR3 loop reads CSVGVGSTGELFF. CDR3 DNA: TGCAGCGTTGGTGTCGGTTCCACCGGGGAGCTGTTTTTT.

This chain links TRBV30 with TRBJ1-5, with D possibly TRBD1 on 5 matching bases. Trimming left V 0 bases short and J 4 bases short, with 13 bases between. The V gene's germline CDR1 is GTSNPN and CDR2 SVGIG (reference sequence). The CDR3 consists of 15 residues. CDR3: CAWSVGSGGNQPQHF. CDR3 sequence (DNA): TGTGCCTGGAGTGTAGGATCCGGGGGAAATCAGCCCCAGCATTTT.

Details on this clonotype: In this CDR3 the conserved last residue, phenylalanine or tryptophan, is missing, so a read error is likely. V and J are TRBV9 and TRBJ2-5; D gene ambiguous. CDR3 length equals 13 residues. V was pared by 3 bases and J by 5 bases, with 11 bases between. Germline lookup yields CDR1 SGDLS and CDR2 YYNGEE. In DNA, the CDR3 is TGTGCCAGCAGCGCCACGACCTCGGAGACCCAGTACTCC. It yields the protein CASSATTSETQYS.

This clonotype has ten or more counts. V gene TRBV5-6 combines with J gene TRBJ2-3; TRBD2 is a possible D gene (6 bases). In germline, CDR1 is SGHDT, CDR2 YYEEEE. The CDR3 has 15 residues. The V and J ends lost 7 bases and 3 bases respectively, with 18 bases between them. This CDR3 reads CASGEAGPGTDTQYF. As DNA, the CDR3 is TGTGCCAGCGGGGAAGCGGGCCCGGGAACAGATACGCAGTATTTT. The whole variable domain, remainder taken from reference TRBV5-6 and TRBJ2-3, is DAGVTQSPTHLIKTRGQQVTLRCSPKSGHDTVSWYQQALGQGPQFIFQYYEEEERQRGNFPDRFSGHQFPNYSSELNVNALLLGDSALYLCASGEAGPGTDTQYFGPGTRLTVL.

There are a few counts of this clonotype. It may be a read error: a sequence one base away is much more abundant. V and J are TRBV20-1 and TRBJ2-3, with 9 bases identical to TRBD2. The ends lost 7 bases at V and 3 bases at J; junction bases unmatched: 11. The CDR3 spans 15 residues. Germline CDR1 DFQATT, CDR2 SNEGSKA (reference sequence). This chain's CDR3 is CSDSVREGQTDTQYF. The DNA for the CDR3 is TGCAGTGATAGTGTGCGGGAGGGCCAAACAGATACGCAGTATTTT.

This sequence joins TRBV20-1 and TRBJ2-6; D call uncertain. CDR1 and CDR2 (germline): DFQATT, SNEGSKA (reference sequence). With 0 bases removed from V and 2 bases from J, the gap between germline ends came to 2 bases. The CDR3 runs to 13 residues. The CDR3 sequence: CSARDPGANVLTF. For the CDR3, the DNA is TGCAGTGCTAGAGATCCTGGGGCCAACGTCCTGACTTTC.

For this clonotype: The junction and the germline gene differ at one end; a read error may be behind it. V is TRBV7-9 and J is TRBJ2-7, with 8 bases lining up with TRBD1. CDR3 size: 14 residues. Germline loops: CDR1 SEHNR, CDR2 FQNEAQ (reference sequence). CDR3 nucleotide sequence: TGTGCCAGCGGCTTGCGTCAGGGGGCAAGGGAGCAGTACTTC. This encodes CASGLRQGAREQYF.